The clone carrying this T cell receptor (beta chain) was found a few times. Its antigen is not identified. This sample was included in a study of beta chain features in type 1 diabetes. Study observations and caveats: All four CD4+ subsets of Type 1 diabetes patients contained TCRB CDR3s that were moderately but significantly shorter.

Expressed TCRB transcripts were sequenced because the isolated RNA had all been reverse transcribed beforehand. This table comes from immunoSEQ multiplex PCR, and its TCRdb copy is limited to in-frame clones, with some not included. The sample lists 600,000 to 700,000 clones, under 15% occurring once. Trimming cost V 9 bases and J 0 bases, with 8 bases left between them. Looked up from germline, CDR1 is LNHNV and CDR2 is YYDKDF (reference sequence). The CDR3 runs 12 residues. The chain carries TRBV15 and TRBJ2-5, with D perhaps TRBD1 or TRBD2 (5 bases each). The specimen sequenced was naive CD4+ T cells from blood. This receptor was identified in a man aged 25 to 45 with type 1 diabetes. CDR3 amino acids: CATGEYQETQYF. The CDR3 coding sequence is TGTGCCACGGGGGAGTACCAAGAGACCCAGTACTTC.